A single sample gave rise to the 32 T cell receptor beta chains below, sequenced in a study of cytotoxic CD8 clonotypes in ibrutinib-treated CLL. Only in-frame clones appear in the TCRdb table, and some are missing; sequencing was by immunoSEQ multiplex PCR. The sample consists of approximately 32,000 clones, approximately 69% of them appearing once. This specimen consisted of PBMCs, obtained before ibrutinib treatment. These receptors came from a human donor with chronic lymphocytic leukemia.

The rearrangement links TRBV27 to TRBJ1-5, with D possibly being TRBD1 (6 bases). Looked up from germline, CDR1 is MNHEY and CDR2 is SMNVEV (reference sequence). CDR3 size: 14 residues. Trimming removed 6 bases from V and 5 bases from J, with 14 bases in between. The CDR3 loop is CASSPRGGHQPQHF. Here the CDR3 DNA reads TGTGCCAGCAGCCCAAGGGGGGGACATCAGCCCCAGCATTTT.

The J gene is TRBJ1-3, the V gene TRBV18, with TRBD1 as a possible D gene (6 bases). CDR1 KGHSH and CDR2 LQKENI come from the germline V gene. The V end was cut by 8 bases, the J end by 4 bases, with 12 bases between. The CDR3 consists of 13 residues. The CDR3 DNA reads TGTGCCAGCCAGGGGATTACAGGAAACACCATATATTTT. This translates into CASQGITGNTIYF.

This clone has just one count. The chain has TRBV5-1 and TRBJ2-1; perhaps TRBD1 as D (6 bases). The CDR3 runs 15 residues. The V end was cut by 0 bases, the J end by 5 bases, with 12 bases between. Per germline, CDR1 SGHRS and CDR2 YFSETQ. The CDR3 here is CASSLADSPNNEQFF. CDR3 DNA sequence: TGCGCCAGCAGCTTGGCGGACAGCCCCAACAATGAGCAGTTCTTC. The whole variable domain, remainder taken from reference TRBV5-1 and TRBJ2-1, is KAGVTQTPRYLIKTRGQQVTLSCSPISGHRSVSWYQQTPGQGLQFLFEYFSETQRNKGNFPGRFSGRQFSNSRSEMNVSTLELGDSALYLCASSLADSPNNEQFFGPGTRLTVL.

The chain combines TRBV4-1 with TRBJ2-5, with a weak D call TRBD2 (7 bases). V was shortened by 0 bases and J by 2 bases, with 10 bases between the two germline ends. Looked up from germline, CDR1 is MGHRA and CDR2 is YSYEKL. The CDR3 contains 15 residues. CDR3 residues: CASSQEGRGQETQYF. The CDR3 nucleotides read TGCGCCAGCAGCCAAGAGGGGAGGGGGCAAGAGACCCAGTACTTC.

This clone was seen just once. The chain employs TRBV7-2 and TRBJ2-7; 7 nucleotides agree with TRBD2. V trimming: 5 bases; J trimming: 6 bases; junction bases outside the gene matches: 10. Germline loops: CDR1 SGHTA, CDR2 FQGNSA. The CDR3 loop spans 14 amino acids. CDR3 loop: CASSPGRAYVEQYF. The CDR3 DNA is TGTGCCAGCAGCCCAGGGAGGGCATACGTCGAGCAGTACTTC.

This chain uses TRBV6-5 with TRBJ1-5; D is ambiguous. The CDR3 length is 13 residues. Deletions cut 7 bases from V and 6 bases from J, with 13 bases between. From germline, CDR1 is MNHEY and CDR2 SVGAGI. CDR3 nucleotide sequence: TGTGCCAGCACCATTTTCGCAGGTCAGCCCCAGCATTTT. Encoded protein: CASTIFAGQPQHF.

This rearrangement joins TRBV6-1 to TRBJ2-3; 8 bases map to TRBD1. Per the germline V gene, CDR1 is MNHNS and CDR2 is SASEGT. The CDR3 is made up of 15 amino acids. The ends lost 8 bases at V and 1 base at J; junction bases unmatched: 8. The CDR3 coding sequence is TGTGCCAGCGAAATGAGGACAGGGCGCACAGATACGCAGTATTTT. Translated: CASEMRTGRTDTQYF.

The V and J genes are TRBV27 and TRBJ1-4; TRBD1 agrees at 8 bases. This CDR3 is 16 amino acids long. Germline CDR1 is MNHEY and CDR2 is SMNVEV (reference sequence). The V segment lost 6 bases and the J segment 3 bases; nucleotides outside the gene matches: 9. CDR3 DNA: TGTGCCAGCAGCGCACCCGGACAGGGTCCTAATGAAAAACTGTTTTTT. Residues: CASSAPGQGPNEKLFF.

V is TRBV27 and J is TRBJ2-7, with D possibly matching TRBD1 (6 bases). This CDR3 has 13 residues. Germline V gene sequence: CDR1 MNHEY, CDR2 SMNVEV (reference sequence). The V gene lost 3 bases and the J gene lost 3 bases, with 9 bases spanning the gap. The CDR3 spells CASSLGHYYEQYF. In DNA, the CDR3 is TGTGCCAGCAGTTTGGGACACTACTACGAGCAGTACTTC.

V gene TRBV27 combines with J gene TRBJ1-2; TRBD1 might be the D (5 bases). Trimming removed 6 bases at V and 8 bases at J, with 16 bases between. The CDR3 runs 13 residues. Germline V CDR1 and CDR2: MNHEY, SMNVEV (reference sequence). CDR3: CASRETGPGGYTF. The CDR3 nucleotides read TGTGCCAGCAGGGAAACAGGCCCCGGCGGCTACACCTTC.

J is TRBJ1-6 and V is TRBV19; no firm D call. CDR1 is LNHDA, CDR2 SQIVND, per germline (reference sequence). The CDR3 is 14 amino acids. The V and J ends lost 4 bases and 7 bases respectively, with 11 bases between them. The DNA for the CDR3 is TGTGCCAGTAGTAACCGGGGTTTCAATTCACCCCTCCACTTT. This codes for CASSNRGFNSPLHF.

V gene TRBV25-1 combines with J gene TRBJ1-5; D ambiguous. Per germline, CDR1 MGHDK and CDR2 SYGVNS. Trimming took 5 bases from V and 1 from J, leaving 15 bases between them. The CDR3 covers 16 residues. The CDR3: CASSPSGEGSNQPQHF. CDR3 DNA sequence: TGTGCCAGCAGTCCGTCGGGTGAGGGAAGCAATCAGCCCCAGCATTTT.

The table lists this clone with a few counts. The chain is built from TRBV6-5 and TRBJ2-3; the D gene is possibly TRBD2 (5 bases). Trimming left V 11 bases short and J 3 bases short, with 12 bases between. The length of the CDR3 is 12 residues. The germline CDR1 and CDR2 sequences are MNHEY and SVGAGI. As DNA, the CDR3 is TGTGCCGCCCGCGGGCGGACAGATACGCAGTATTTT. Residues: CAARGRTDTQYF.

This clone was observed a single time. The CDR3 DNA reads TGCGCCAGCAGCCCCCTTTTGACTAGCGGGTACGAGCAGTACTTC. This gives the protein CASSPLLTSGYEQYF. The chain joins TRBV5-1 to TRBJ2-7; 10 bases match TRBD2. Germline loops: CDR1 SGHRS, CDR2 YFSETQ. This CDR3 region has 15 residues. With V trimmed by 4 bases and J by 4 bases, 8 bases remained unmatched.

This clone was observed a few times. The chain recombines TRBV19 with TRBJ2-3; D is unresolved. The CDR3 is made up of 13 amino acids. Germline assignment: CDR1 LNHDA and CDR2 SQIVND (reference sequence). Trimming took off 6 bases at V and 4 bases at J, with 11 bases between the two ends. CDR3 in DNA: TGTGCCAGTAGCAGACAACTGCCAGATACGCAGTATTTT. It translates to CASSRQLPDTQYF.

The CDR3 nucleotides read TGTGCCACCAGCAGGGGGGAGACAGGGGCCTACGAGCAGTACTTC. Encoded protein: CATSRGETGAYEQYF. The V gene is TRBV15, the J gene TRBJ2-7; 8 bases agree with TRBD1. J gave up 2 bases and V 3 bases, and 6 bases lay outside the gene matches. The CDR3 has 15 residues. Germline CDR1 reads LNHNV; CDR2 reads YYDKDF (reference sequence).

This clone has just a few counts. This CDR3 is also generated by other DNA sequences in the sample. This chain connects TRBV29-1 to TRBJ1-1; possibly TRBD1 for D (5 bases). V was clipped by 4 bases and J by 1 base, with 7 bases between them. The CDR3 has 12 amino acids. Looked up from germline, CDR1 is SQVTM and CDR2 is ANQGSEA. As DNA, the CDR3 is TGCAGCGTTGGGGGGAAGAACACTGAAGCTTTCTTT. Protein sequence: CSVGGKNTEAFF.

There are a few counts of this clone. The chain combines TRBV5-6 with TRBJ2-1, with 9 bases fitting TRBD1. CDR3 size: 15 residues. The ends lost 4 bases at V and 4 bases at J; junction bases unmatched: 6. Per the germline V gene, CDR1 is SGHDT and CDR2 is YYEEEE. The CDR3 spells CASSGGTGPYNEQFF. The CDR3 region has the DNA TGTGCCAGCAGCGGTGGGACAGGGCCGTACAATGAGCAGTTCTTC.

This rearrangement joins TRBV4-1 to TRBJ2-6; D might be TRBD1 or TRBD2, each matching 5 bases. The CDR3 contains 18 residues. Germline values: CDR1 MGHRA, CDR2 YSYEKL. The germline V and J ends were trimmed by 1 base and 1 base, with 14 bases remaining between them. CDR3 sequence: CASSQGGSGASGANVLTF. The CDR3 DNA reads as TGCGCCAGCAGCCAAGGAGGGTCTGGGGCTTCTGGGGCCAACGTCCTGACTTTC.

CDR3: CASRSAALALVPGTQYF. The CDR3 nucleotides read TGTGCCAGCAGATCCGCTGCCCTAGCTCTTGTTCCTGGAACGCAGTATTTT. The gene calls are TRBV7-8 and TRBJ2-3; D is possibly TRBD2 (5 bases). Trimming took off 6 bases at V and 9 bases at J, with 28 bases between the two ends. The CDR3 consists of 17 residues. The germline CDR1 and CDR2 sequences are SGHVS and FQNEAQ.

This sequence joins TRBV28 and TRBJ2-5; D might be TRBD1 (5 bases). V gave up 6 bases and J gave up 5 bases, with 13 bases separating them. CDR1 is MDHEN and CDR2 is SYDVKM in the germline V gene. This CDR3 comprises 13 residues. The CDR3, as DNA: TGTGCCAGCAGCCCGCAGGGAAGGGAGACCCAGTACTTC. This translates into CASSPQGRETQYF.

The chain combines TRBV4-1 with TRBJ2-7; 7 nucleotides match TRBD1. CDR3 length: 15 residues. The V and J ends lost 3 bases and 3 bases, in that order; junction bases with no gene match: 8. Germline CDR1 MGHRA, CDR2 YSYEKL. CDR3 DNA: TGCGCCAGCAGCCAGGCCGAAGGGGGCATCTACGAGCAGTACTTC. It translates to CASSQAEGGIYEQYF.

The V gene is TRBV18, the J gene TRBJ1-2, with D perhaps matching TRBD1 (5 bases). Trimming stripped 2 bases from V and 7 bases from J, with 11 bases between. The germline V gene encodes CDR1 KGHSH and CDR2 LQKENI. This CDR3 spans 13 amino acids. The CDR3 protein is CASSPGGFFGYTF. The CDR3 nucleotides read TGTGCCAGCTCACCAGGGGGGTTCTTTGGCTACACCTTC.

This CDR3 is CAWSVREKLFF. The CDR3, as DNA: TGTGCCTGGAGTGTAAGGGAAAAACTGTTTTTT. This chain joins TRBV30 and TRBJ1-4; unclear D gene. CDR3 length equals 11 residues. Germline V gene sequence: CDR1 GTSNPN, CDR2 SVGIG (reference sequence). V gave up 0 bases and J gave up 8 bases, with 4 bases separating them.

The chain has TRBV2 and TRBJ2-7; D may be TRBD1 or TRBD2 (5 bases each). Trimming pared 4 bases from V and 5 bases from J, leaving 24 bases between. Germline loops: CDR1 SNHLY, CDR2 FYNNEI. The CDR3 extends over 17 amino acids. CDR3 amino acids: CASSGPKPGPIDDEQYF. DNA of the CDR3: TGTGCCAGCAGTGGGCCAAAACCGGGACCGATAGATGACGAGCAGTACTTC.

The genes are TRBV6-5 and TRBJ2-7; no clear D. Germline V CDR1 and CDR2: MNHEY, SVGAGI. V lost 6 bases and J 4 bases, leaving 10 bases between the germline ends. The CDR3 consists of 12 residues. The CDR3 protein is CASRADLYEQYF. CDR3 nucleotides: TGTGCCAGCAGGGCCGATCTTTACGAGCAGTACTTC.

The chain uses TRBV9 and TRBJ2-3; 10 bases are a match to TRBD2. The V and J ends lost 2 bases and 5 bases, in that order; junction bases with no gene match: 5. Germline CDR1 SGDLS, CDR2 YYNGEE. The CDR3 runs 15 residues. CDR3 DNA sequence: TGTGCCAGCAGCGTGGAAGCGGGGGGGCGAGATACGCAGTATTTT. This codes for CASSVEAGGRDTQYF.

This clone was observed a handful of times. The CDR3 nucleotides read TGCAGCGTTGAATCATACTCCGCAGGGAAGAACACTGAAGCTTTCTTT. Amino acids: CSVESYSAGKNTEAFF. This sequence joins TRBV29-1 and TRBJ1-1, with a possible D match to TRBD1 (5 bases). Per the germline V gene, CDR1 is SQVTM and CDR2 is ANQGSEA. V dropped 2 bases and J dropped 1 base, with 17 bases sitting between them. CDR3 length: 16 residues.

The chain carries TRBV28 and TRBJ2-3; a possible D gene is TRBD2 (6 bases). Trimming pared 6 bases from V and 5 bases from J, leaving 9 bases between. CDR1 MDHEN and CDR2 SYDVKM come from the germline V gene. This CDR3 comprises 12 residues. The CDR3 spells CASSGGEDTQYF. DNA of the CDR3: TGTGCCAGCAGCGGGGGAGAAGATACGCAGTATTTT. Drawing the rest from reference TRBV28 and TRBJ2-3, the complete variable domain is DVKVTQSSRYLVKRTGEKVFLECVQDMDHENMFWYRQDPGLGLRLIYFSYDVKMKEKGDIPEGYSVSREKKERFSLILESASTNQTSMYLCASSGGEDTQYFGPGTRLTVL.

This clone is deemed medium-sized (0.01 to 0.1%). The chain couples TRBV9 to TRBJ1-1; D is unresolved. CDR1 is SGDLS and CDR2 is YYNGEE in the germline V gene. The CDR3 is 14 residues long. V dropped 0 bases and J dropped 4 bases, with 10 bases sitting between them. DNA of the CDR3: TGTGCCAGCAGCGTAGAAGGGTCGGGCACTGAAGCTTTCTTT. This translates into CASSVEGSGTEAFF.

The CDR3 nucleotides read TGTGCCAGCAGCTTAGGCAGGGAAGTCTATGGCTACACCTTC. It is translated as CASSLGREVYGYTF. This chain links TRBV7-2 with TRBJ1-2, with a weak D call TRBD1 (5 bases). The CDR3 contains 14 residues. V was clipped by 1 base and J by 4 bases, with 10 bases between them. The germline gives CDR1 SGHTA, CDR2 FQGNSA.

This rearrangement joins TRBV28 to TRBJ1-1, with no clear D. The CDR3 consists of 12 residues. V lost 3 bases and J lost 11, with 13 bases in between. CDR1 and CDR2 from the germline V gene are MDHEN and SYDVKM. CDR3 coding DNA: TGTGCCAGCAGTTTTGTCGGCAGCCGGGCTTTCTTT. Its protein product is CASSFVGSRAFF.